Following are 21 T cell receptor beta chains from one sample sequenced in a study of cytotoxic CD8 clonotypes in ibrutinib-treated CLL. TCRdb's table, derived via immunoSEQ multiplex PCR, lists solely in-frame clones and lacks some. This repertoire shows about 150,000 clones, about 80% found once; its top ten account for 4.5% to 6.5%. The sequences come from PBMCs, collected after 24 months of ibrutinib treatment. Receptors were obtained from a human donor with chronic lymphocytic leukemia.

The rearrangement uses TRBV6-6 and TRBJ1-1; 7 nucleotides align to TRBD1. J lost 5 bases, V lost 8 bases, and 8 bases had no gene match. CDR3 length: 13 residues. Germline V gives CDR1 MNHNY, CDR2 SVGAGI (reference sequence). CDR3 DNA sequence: TGTGCCAGCCTGTACAGGGGATTTACTGAAGCTTTCTTT. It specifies CASLYRGFTEAFF.

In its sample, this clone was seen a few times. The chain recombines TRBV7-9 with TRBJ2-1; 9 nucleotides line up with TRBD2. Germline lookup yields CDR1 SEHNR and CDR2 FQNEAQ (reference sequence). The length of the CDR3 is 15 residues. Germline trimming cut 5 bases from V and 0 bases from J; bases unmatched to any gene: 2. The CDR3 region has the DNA TGTGCCAGCAGCCATAGCGGGAGCTCCTACAATGAGCAGTTCTTC. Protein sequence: CASSHSGSSYNEQFF. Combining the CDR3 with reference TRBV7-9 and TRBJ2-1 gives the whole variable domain DTGVSQNPRHKITKRGQNVTFRCDPISEHNRLYWYRQTLGQGPEFLTYFQNEAQLEKSRLLSDRFSAERPKGSFSTLEIQRTEQGDSAMYLCASSHSGSSYNEQFFGPGTRLTVL.

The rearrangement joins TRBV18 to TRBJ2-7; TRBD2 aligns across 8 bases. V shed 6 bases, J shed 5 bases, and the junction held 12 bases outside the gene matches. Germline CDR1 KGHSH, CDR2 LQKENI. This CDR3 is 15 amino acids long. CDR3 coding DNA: TGTGCCAGCTCTCCAATGGTAGCGGGATTGGACGAGCAGTACTTC. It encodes CASSPMVAGLDEQYF.

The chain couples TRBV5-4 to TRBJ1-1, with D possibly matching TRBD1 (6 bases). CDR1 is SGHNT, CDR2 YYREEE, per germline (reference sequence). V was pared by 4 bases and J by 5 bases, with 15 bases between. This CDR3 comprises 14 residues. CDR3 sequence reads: CASSLGGLGTEAFF. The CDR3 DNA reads TGTGCCAGCAGCCTGGGGGGGCTTGGGACTGAAGCTTTCTTT.

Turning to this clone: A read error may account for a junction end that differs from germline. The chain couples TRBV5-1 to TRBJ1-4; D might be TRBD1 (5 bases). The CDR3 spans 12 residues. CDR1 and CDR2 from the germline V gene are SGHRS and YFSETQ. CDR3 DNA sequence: TGCGCCAGCAGCTTGGGGTTCGGGGACGAGGTTTTT. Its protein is CASSLGFGDEVF.

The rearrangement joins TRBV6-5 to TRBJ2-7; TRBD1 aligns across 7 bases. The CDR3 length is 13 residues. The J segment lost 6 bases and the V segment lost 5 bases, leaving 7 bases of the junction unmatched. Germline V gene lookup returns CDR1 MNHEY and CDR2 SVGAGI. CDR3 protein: CASSPRAGGEQYF. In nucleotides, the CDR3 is TGTGCCAGCAGTCCCCGGGCAGGGGGCGAGCAGTACTTC.

The CDR3 reads CASSRPGVAKLFF. CDR3 sequence (DNA): TGCGCCAGCAGCCGACCAGGGGTTGCCAAACTGTTTTTT. V is TRBV5-1 and J is TRBJ1-4; a weak D match, TRBD1 (6 bases). There are 13 residues in the CDR3. Germline CDR1 is SGHRS and CDR2 is YFSETQ. V lost 4 bases and J lost 11, with 15 bases in between.

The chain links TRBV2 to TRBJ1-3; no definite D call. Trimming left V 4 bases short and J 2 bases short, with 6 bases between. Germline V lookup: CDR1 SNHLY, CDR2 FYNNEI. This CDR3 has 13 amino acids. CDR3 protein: CASSANPGNTIYF. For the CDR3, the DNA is TGTGCCAGCAGTGCCAACCCTGGAAACACCATATATTTT.

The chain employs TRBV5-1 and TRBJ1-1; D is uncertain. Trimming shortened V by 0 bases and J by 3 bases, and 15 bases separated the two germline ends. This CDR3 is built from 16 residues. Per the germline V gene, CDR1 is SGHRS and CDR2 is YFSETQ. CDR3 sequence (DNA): TGCGCCAGCAGCTTGGCCGGACGGCCGGGTGACACTGAAGCTTTCTTT. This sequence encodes CASSLAGRPGDTEAFF.

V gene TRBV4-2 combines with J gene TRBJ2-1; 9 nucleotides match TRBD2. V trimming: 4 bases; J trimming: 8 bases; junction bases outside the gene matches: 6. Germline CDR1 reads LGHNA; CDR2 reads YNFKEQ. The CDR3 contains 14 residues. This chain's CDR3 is CASSRGGGAHEQFF. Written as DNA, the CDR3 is TGTGCCAGCAGCCGGGGCGGGGGGGCGCATGAGCAGTTCTTC.

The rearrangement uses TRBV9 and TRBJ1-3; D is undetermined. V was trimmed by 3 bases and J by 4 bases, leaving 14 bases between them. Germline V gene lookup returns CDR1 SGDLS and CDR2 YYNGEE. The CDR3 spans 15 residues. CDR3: CASSAPGIGGNTIYF. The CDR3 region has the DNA TGTGCCAGCAGCGCCCCGGGAATAGGCGGAAACACCATATATTTT.

CDR3 amino acids: CASSPPPGLGTGELFF. CDR3 DNA: TGTGCCAGCAGCCCCCCCCCAGGGCTTGGCACCGGGGAGCTGTTTTTT. The chain links TRBV5-4 to TRBJ2-2, with D perhaps matching TRBD1 (5 bases). Deletions cut 4 bases from V and 4 bases from J, with 17 bases between. The CDR3 totals 16 residues. CDR1 is SGHNT, CDR2 YYREEE, per germline (reference sequence). Supplemented by reference TRBV5-4 and TRBJ2-2, the full variable domain reads ETGVTQSPTHLIKTRGQQVTLRCSSQSGHNTVSWYQQALGQGPQFIFQYYREEENGRGNFPPRFSGLQFPNYSSELNVNALELDDSALYLCASSPPPGLGTGELFFGEGSRLTVL.

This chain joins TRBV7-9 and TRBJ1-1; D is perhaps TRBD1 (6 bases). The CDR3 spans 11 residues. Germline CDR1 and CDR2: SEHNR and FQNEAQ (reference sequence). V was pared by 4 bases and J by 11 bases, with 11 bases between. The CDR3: CASSWGAGAFF. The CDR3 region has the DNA TGTGCCAGCAGCTGGGGGGCTGGGGCTTTCTTT. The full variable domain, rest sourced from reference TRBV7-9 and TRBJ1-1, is DTGVSQNPRHKITKRGQNVTFRCDPISEHNRLYWYRQTLGQGPEFLTYFQNEAQLEKSRLLSDRFSAERPKGSFSTLEIQRTEQGDSAMYLCASSWGAGAFFGQGTRLTVV.

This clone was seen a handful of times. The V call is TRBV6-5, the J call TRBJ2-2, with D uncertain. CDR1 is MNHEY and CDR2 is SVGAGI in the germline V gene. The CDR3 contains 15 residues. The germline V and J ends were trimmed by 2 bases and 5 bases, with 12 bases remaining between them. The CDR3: CASSYDWAGTGELFF. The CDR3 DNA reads TGTGCCAGCAGTTACGATTGGGCCGGGACCGGGGAGCTGTTTTTT.

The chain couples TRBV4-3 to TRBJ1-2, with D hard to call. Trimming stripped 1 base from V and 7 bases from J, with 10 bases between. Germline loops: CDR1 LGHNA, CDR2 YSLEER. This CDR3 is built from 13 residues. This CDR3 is CASSQGDGSGYTF. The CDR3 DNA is TGCGCCAGCAGCCAAGGGGATGGTAGTGGCTACACCTTC.

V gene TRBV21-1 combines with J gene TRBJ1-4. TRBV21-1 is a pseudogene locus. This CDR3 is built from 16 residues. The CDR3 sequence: CASSKRRWTDNEKLFF. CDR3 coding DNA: TGTGCCAGCAGCAAAAGGCGTTGGACCGATAATGAAAAACTGTTTTTT.

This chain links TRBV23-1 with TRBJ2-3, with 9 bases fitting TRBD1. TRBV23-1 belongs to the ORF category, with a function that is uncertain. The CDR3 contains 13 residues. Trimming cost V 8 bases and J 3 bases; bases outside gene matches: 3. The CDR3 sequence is CASRQGGTDTQYF. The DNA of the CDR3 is TGCGCCAGCCGACAGGGGGGTACAGATACGCAGTATTTT.

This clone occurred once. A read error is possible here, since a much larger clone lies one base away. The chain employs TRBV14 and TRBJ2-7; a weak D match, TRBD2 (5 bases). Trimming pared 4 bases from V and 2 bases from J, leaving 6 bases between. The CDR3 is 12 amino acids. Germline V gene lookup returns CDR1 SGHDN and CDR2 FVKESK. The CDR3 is CASSPGTYEQYF. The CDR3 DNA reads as TGTGCCAGCAGCCCCGGGACCTACGAGCAGTACTTC.

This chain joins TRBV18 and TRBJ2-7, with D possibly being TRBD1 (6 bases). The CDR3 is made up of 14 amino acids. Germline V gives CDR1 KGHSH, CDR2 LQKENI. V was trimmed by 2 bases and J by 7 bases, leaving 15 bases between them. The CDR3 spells CASSPDVPGDEQYF. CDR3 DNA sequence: TGTGCCAGCTCACCAGACGTGCCAGGGGATGAGCAGTACTTC.

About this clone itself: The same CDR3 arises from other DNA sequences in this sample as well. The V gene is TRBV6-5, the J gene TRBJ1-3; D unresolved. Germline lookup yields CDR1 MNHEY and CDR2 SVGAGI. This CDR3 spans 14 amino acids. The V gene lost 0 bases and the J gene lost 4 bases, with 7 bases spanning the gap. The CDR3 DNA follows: TGTGCCAGCAGTTACTCGGGGTCGGGAAACACCATATATTTT. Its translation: CASSYSGSGNTIYF.

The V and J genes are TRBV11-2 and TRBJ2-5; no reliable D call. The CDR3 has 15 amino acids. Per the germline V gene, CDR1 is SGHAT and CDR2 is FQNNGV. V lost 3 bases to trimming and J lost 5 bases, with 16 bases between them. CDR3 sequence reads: CASSFAGHLGETQYF. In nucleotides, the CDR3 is TGTGCCAGCAGCTTCGCCGGGCATCTTGGTGAGACCCAGTACTTC.